What follows are 12 T cell receptor beta chains derived from one specimen sequenced in a study of Ad26.COV2.S vaccination and SARS-CoV-2 variants. Repertoires were generated with immunoSEQ multiplex PCR, while TCRdb's copy carries only in-frame clones and drops some. Among approximately 340,000 clones, 92% were seen once, and the ten largest hold 3% to 5%. The sample consisted of peripheral blood, taken after recovery from COVID-19. These receptor sequences come from a human donor who had recovered from COVID-19.

The chain links TRBV6-2 or TRBV6-3 to TRBJ1-5; a weak D match, TRBD1 (5 bases). The germline V gene encodes CDR1 MNHEY and CDR2 SVGEGT. V lost 2 bases and J lost 0, with 11 bases in between. The CDR3 covers 16 residues. This CDR3 reads CASSYPGTGSNQPQHF. The CDR3 bases are TGTGCCAGCAGTTACCCCGGGACGGGTAGCAATCAGCCCCAGCATTTT.

The J gene is TRBJ2-2, the V gene TRBV27; no clear D gene. CDR1 is MNHEY and CDR2 is SMNVEV in the germline V gene (reference sequence). The CDR3 covers 12 residues. Trimming removed 6 bases from V and 5 bases from J, with 7 bases in between. CDR3 in amino acids: CASRYGTGELFF. For the CDR3, the DNA is TGTGCCAGCAGATACGGGACCGGGGAGCTGTTTTTT.

This clone was detected once. This chain joins TRBV7-8 and TRBJ2-7; 7 bases fit TRBD1. This CDR3 has 14 residues. With V trimmed by 5 bases and J by 5 bases, 9 bases remained unmatched. Per germline, CDR1 SGHVS and CDR2 FQNEAQ. DNA for the CDR3: TGTGCCAGCAGCCGTAGGGGGCAGGTCGACGAGCAGTACTTC. Translation: CASSRRGQVDEQYF.

The chain couples TRBV7-9 to TRBJ1-2; D is uncertain. This CDR3 spans 12 amino acids. V dropped 5 bases and J dropped 6 bases, with 10 bases sitting between them. Germline assignment: CDR1 SEHNR and CDR2 FQNEAQ (reference sequence). The CDR3 DNA sequence: TGTGCCAGCAGCCTAGACTTTAATGGCTACACCTTC. Protein product: CASSLDFNGYTF.

The rearrangement joins TRBV6-1 to TRBJ2-3; TRBD1 matches 8 bases. This CDR3 region has 14 residues. With V trimmed by 6 bases and J by 5 bases, 7 bases remained unmatched. Germline CDR1 reads MNHNS; CDR2 reads SASEGT. This CDR3 is CASSATGAGDTQYF. CDR3 coding DNA: TGTGCCAGCAGCGCGACAGGGGCGGGAGATACGCAGTATTTT.

V gene TRBV24-1 combines with J gene TRBJ2-5; a weak D match, TRBD2 (6 bases). The CDR3 runs to 14 residues. CDR1 is KGHDR, CDR2 SFDVKD, per germline. V was trimmed by 3 bases and J by 7 bases, leaving 14 bases between them. CDR3 residues: CATSDPTGRGTQYF. DNA of the CDR3: TGTGCCACCAGTGATCCTACGGGGCGGGGGACCCAGTACTTC.

A single count supports this clone. The junction shows a germline mismatch at one end, possibly a read error. CDR3: CATSFPGSTEAFF. As DNA, the CDR3 is TGTGCCACCAGTTTCCCAGGAAGCACTGAAGCTTTCTTT. J is TRBJ1-1 and V is TRBV27; D not resolved. Germline V gene data show CDR1 as MNHEY and CDR2 as SMNVEV (reference sequence). The CDR3 contains 13 residues.

The V call is TRBV5-6, the J call TRBJ1-4; 10 nucleotides align to TRBD1. There are 15 residues in the CDR3. Per germline, CDR1 SGHDT and CDR2 YYEEEE. V lost 3 bases to trimming and J lost 5 bases; unmatched junction nucleotides: 4. The DNA of the CDR3 is TGTGCCAGCAGCTGGTGGACAGGGGGAAATGAAAAACTGTTTTTT. Translating it yields CASSWWTGGNEKLFF.

The chain uses TRBV7-8 and TRBJ1-6; D gene unclear. Trimming removed 1 base at V and 7 bases at J, with 14 bases between. The CDR3 contains 16 residues. The germline V gene encodes CDR1 SGHVS and CDR2 FQNEAQ. This chain's CDR3 is CASSLGSSNTNSPLHF. In nucleotides, the CDR3 is TGTGCCAGCAGCTTAGGTAGCAGTAACACGAATTCACCCCTCCACTTT.

V and J are TRBV2 and TRBJ2-1; TRBD1 agrees at 8 bases. With V trimmed by 6 bases and J by 4 bases, 8 bases remained unmatched. There are 15 residues in the CDR3. Looked up from germline, CDR1 is SNHLY and CDR2 is FYNNEI. The CDR3 bases are TGTGCCAGCAGCCTCGGACAGGGAGAATACAATGAGCAGTTCTTC. Its translation: CASSLGQGEYNEQFF.

Only one count was recorded for this clone. V is TRBV5-6 and J is TRBJ1-1; D is undetermined. This CDR3 comprises 15 residues. Germline-derived CDR1 and CDR2 are SGHDT and YYEEEE. The germline V and J ends were trimmed by 3 bases and 1 base, with 13 bases remaining between them. For the CDR3, the DNA is TGTGCCAGCAGCTGGGAACCGTTGACGAACACTGAAGCTTTCTTT. It codes for CASSWEPLTNTEAFF.

This chain joins TRBV27 and TRBJ2-7; D tentatively fits TRBD1 or TRBD2 (5 bases each). This CDR3 region has 18 residues. Trimming pared 0 bases from V and 0 bases from J, leaving 18 bases between. Germline loops: CDR1 MNHEY, CDR2 SMNVEV (reference sequence). CDR3 coding DNA: TGTGCCAGCAGTTTATCGGCCCTAGGTAAGGGGACCTCCTACGAGCAGTACTTC. Protein sequence: CASSLSALGKGTSYEQYF.